The clone carrying this TCR beta chain was found a few times. Its target is not known. This sample is drawn from a study of blood T cells in healthy people across ages. Combining a sample-barcoded 5' primer with a J-beta primer mix, a second PCR ran for roughly 7 to 11 cycles. Researchers report that a template-switch adaptor with 12 random nucleotides tagged each cDNA molecule. Each sample provided no less than 2.5 million CDR3-containing paired-end reads. TCRdb reprocessed the 5' RACE reads with MiXCR, giving one entry per CDR3 protein. The table shows some 900,000 distinct CDR3 sequences, with under 50% occurring only once. Study-level findings and limits: Both higher diversity and more naive CD4+ cells marked long-lived donors when set against aged donors.

Per the germline V gene, CDR1 is LGHDT and CDR2 is YNNKEL (reference sequence). Losses at the gene ends were 1 base for V and 13 bases for J; bases not matched to a gene: 7. This CDR3 has 13 amino acids. The sequence derives from a man aged 25 to 40 in good health. Sequencing was carried out using blood. The rearrangement links TRBV3-1 to TRBJ2-1, with 7 positions matching TRBD2. CDR3 amino acids: CASSQASSGAQFF. In DNA form, the CDR3 reads TGTGCCAGCAGCCAAGCGTCCAGCGGGGCACAGTTCTTC.